Listed below are T cell receptor delta chains from one sample, sequenced in a study of gamma-delta T cells after stem cell transplantation. TCRdb re-called the RT-PCR reads via CATT. The sample lists over 2,500 delta-chain clones; 1.5% to 2.5% were seen once. The sequencing sample was made of gamma-delta T cells. The receptors originated from a human donor. It is not recorded whose cells these are; they may come from a transplant donor. Each CDR3 is given with its conserved first and last residue. Clone size, where shown, is once, few, many, or a class for clones that have expanded.

CDR3 protein	V gene	J gene	CDR3 length	clone size
CACDSGRKKWGIRRGDKLIF	TRDV2	TRDJ1	20	few
CACDTLGDTSTDKLIF	TRDV2	TRDJ1	16	medium-sized
CACDSLGSEGPIDKLIF	TRDV2	TRDJ1	17	medium-sized
CACDTTGGRPGSWDTRQMFF	TRDV2	TRDJ3	20	medium-sized
CACDTVGAGDPVALTAQLFF	TRDV2	TRDJ2	20	few
CACGPDTGGPYTDKLIF	TRDV2	TRDJ1	17	medium-sized
CACDTVRMGDIFQDTDKLIF	TRDV2	TRDJ1	20	large
CACDLVGDTPSRDKLIF	TRDV2	TRDJ1	17	medium-sized
CACDTVSGSSWDTRQMFF	TRDV2	TRDJ3	18	medium-sized
CACDPVLGDTWYTDKLIF	TRDV2	TRDJ1	18	medium-sized
CAFRLEYVLGDTYSRTDKLIF	TRDV3	TRDJ1	21	medium-sized
CACDSLGDTVRYTDKLIF	TRDV2	TRDJ1	18	NA
CACDSLLREDKLIF	TRDV2	TRDJ1	14	medium-sized
CACDTAGGGLSSWDTRQMFF	TRDV2	TRDJ3	20	few
CACDRVGDTTGTLIF	TRDV2	TRDJ1	15	medium-sized
CACDDLPTGGYDTDKLIF	TRDV2	TRDJ1	18	medium-sized
CACDTMSLGDTVGDKLIF	TRDV2	TRDJ1	18	NA
CACELLLSHANLSPTDKLIF	TRDV2	TRDJ1	20	medium-sized
CACDALAGGYYDTDKLIF	TRDV2	TRDJ1	18	NA
CACDTLEFADKLIF	TRDV2	TRDJ1	14	medium-sized
CACDTGWRGYAPDKLIF	TRDV2	TRDJ1	17	medium-sized
CACDTAGGYMIRTDKLIF	TRDV2	TRDJ1	18	medium-sized
CACDPLLGDTKLIF	TRDV2	TRDJ1	14	medium-sized
CACDLLLGDPRPDKLIF	TRDV2	TRDJ1	17	few
CACDTVWGPYTDKLIF	TRDV2	TRDJ1	16	large
CACDTLLGDTPLLYTDKLIF	TRDV2	TRDJ1	20	medium-sized
CACDTLGPMAHHTDKLIF	TRDV2	TRDJ1	18	few
CACDRLGGIQAGIADKLIF	TRDV2	TRDJ1	19	medium-sized
CACDTLSFLGIRYTDKLIF	TRDV2	TRDJ1	19	medium-sized
CAQRLGFGLTDKLIF	TRDV3	TRDJ1	15	medium-sized
CACVLLGDTTDKLIF	TRDV2	TRDJ1	15	medium-sized
CACDTVSYNDIELIF	TRDV2	TRDJ1	15	medium-sized
CACDTLNSGGYRLGTDKLIF	TRDV2	TRDJ1	20	medium-sized
CALGDSTKGGDTDKLIF	TRDV1	TRDJ1	17	NA
CACEDLSLLGDTKETDKLIF	TRDV2	TRDJ1	20	few
CACDAWTGGYAANGKLIF	TRDV2	TRDJ1	18	large
CACDSLSPVLGERGNTDKLIF	TRDV2	TRDJ1	21	NA
CALGELTPSRFGGGYGTDKLIF	TRDV1	TRDJ1	22	NA
CACDLISTGGSRTTDKLIF	TRDV2	TRDJ1	19	medium-sized
CACDPVWTGGYATDKLIF	TRDV2	TRDJ1	18	medium-sized